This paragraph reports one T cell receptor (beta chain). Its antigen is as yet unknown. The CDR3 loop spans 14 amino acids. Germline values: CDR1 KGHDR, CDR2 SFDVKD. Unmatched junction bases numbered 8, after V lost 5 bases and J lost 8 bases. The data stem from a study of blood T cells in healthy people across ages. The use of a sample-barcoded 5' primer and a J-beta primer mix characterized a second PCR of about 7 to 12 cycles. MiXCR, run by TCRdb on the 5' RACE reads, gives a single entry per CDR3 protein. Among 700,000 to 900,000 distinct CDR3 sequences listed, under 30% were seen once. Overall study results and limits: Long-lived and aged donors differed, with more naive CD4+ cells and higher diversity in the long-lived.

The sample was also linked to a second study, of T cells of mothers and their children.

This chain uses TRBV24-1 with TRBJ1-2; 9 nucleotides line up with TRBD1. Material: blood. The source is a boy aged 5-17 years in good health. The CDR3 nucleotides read TGTGCCACCAGTGGGACAGGGGTTTTTCGGGGCTACACCTTC. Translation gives CATSGTGVFRGYTF.